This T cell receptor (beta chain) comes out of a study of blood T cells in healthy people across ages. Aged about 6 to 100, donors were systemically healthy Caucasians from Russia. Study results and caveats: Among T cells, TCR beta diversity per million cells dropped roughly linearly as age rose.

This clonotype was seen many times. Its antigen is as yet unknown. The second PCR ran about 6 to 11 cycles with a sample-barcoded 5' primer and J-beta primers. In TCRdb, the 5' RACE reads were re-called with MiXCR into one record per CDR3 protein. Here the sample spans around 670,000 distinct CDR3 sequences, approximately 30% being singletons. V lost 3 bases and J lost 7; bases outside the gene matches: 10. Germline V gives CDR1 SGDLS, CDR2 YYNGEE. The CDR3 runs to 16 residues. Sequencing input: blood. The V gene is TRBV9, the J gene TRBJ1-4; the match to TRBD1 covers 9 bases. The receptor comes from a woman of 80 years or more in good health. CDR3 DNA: TGTGCCAGCAGCGCCAAACAGGGGGCGCGTGTTGAAAAACTGTTTTTT. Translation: CASSAKQGARVEKLFF.